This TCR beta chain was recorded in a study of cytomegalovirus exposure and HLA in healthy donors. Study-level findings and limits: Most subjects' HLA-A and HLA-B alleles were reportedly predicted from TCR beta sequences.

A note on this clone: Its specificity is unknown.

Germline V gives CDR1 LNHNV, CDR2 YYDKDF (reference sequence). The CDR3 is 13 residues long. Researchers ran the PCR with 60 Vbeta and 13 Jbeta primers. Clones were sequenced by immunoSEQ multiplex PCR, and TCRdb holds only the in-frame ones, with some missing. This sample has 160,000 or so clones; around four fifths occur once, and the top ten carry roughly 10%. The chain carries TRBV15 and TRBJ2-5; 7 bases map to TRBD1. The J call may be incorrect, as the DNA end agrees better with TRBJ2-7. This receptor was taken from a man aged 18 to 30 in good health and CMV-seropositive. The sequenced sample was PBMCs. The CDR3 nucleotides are TGTGCCACCAGCGTCGGGACAGAATACGAGCAGTACTTC. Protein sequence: CATSVGTEYEQYF.